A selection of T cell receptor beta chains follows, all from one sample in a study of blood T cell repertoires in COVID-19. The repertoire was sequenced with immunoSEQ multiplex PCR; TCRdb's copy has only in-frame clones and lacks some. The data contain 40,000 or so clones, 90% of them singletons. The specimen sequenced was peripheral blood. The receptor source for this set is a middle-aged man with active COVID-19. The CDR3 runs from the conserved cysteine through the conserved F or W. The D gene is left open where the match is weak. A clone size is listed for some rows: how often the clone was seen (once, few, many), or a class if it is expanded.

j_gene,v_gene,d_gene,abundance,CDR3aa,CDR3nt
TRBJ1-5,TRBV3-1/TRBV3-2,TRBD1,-,CASSQGTGGSNQPQHF,TGTGCCAGCAGCCAAGGGACAGGGGGTAGCAATCAGCCCCAGCATTTT
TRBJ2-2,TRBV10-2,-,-,CASSDQGHLGGELFF,TGCGCCAGCAGTGACCAGGGGCATTTAGGCGGGGAGCTGTTTTTT
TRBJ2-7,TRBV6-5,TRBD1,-,CASFRDRSSYEQYF,TGTGCCAGCTTCCGGGACAGGAGCTCCTACGAGCAGTACTTC
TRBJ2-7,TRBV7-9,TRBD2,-,CASSLTSMGEQYF,TGTGCCAGCAGTTTGACTAGCATGGGCGAGCAGTACTTC
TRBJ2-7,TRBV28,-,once,CASGRGGNQGEQYF,TGTGCCAGCGGACGAGGGGGTAACCAAGGCGAGCAGTACTTC
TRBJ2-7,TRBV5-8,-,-,CASSLRGTYEQYF,TGTGCCAGCAGCTTGAGGGGCACCTACGAGCAGTACTTC
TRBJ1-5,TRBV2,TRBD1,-,CASSAGPGGYQPQHF,TGTGCCAGCAGTGCGGGGCCAGGGGGTTATCAGCCCCAGCATTTT
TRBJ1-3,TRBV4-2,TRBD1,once,CASSQMAGGFGNTIYF,TGTGCCAGCAGCCAAATGGCAGGGGGGTTTGGAAACACCATATATTTT
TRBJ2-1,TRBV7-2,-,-,CASSSGRGARLF,TGTGCCAGCAGTTCGGGGAGGGGGGCCAGACTCTTC
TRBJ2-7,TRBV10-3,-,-,CAIGAGYYEQYF,TGTGCCATCGGTGCGGGGTACTACGAGCAGTACTTC
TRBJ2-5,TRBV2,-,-,CASSTSFPETQYF,TGTGCCAGCAGTACTAGCTTCCCCGAGACCCAGTACTTC
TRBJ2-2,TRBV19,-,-,CASSMVSGMNTGELFF,TGTGCCAGTAGTATGGTTTCGGGGATGAACACCGGGGAGCTGTTTTTT
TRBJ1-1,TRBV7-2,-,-,CASSLAQATEAFF,TGTGCCAGCAGCTTAGCGCAGGCAACTGAAGCTTTCTTT
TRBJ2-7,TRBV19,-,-,CASSSGVVYEQYF,TGTGCCAGTAGTTCGGGGGTAGTATACGAGCAGTACTTC
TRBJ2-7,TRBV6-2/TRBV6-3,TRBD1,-,CASSGSRGSGPEGQYF,TGTGCCAGCAGTGGGAGCAGGGGGTCCGGACCGGAAGGGCAGTACTTC
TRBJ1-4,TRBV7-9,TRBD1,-,CASSLGQGVEKLFF,TGTGCCAGCAGCTTAGGGCAGGGGGTTGAAAAACTGTTTTTT
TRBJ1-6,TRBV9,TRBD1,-,CASSVEGQGLGSPLHF,TGTGCCAGCAGCGTAGAGGGACAGGGGTTGGGATCACCCCTCCACTTT
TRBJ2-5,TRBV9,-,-,CASNPTSMLETQYF,TGTGCCAGCAACCCCACTAGTATGCTGGAGACCCAGTACTTC
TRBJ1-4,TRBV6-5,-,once,CASSYSGFGEKLFF,TGTGCCAGCAGTTACTCCGGGTTTGGGGAAAAACTGTTTTTT
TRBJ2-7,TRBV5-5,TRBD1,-,CASSLVRDRHYF,TGTGCCAGCAGCTTGGTTAGGGACAGGCACTACTTC
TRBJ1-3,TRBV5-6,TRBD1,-,CASTLGQTIYGNTIYF,TGTGCCAGCACCCTGGGACAGACTATTTATGGAAACACCATATATTTT
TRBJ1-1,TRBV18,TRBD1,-,CASSTGTGGTEAFF,TGTGCCAGCTCAACGGGGACAGGGGGCACTGAAGCTTTCTTT
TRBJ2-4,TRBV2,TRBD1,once,CASRARQGKNIQYF,TGTGCCAGCAGGGCTAGACAGGGAAAAAACATTCAGTACTTC
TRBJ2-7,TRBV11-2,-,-,CASSLVPRGSSYEQYF,TGTGCCAGCAGCTTAGTTCCCAGGGGATCCTCCTACGAGCAGTACTTC
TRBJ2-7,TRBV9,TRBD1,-,CASSVEGAYEQYF,TGTGCCAGCAGCGTAGAGGGGGCATACGAGCAGTACTTC
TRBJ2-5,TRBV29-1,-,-,CSVSPQGNKETQYF,TGCAGCGTATCCCCCCAGGGGAACAAAGAGACCCAGTACTTC
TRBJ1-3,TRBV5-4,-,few,CASSPRDTSGNTIYF,TGTGCCAGCAGCCCCCGGGACACCTCTGGAAACACCATATATTTT
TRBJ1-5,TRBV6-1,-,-,CASSEAGGYNQPQHF,TGTGCCAGCAGTGAAGCTGGAGGTTACAATCAGCCCCAGCATTTT
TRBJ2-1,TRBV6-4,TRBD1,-,CASSVASWGQADNEQFF,TGTGCCAGCAGTGTAGCTTCTTGGGGACAGGCGGACAATGAGCAGTTCTTC
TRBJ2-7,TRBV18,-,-,CASSSSMGGLYEQYF,TGTGCCAGCTCCTCGTCTATGGGGGGGCTATACGAGCAGTACTTC
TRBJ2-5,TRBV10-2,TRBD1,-,CASSLTGMETQYF,TGCGCCAGCAGCCTGACAGGGATGGAGACCCAGTACTTC
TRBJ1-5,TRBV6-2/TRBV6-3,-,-,CASSSDWVGNQPQHF,TGTGCCAGCAGTTCCGACTGGGTGGGCAATCAGCCCCAGCATTTT
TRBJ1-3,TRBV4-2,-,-,CASSRDAGDPGNTIYF,TGTGCCAGCAGCCGGGACGCAGGGGATCCTGGAAACACCATATATTTT
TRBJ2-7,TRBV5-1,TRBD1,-,CASSLGDRGQYEQYF,TGCGCCAGCAGCTTGGGGGACAGGGGGCAATACGAGCAGTACTTC
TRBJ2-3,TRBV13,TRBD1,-,CASSERTGGDTQYF,TGTGCCAGCAGTGAAAGAACAGGGGGAGATACGCAGTATTTT
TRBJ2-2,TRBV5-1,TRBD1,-,CASSLGQGNTGELFF,TGCGCCAGCAGCTTAGGACAGGGGAACACCGGGGAGCTGTTTTTT
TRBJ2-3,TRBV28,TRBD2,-,CASTTRTSGLTDTQYF,TGTGCCAGCACCACAAGGACTAGCGGCTTGACAGATACGCAGTATTTT
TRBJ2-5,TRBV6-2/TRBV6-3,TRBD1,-,CASSRQGHETQYF,TGTGCCAGCAGCAGACAGGGTCACGAGACCCAGTACTTC
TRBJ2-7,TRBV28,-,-,CASSLGRIGVNSYEQYF,TGTGCCAGCAGTTTGGGGAGGATAGGGGTTAACTCCTACGAGCAGTACTTC
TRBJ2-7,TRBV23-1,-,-,CASSQDTTYEQYF,TGCGCCAGCAGTCAAGACACAACCTACGAGCAGTACTTC
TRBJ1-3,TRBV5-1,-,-,CASSLGTAGNTIYF,TGCGCCAGCAGCTTGGGGACAGCTGGAAACACCATATATTTT
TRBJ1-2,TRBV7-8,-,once,CASSARDPNYGYTF,TGTGCCAGCAGCGCCAGGGATCCCAACTATGGCTACACCTTC